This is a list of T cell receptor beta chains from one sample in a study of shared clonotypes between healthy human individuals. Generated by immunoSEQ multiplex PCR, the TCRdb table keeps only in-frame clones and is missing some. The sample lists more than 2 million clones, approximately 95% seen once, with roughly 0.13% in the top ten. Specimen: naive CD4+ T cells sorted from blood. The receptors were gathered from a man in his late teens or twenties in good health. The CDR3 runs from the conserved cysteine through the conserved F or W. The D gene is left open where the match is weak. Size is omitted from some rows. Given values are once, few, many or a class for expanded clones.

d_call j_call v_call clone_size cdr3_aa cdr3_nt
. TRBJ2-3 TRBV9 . CASSPRGGPTDTQYF TGTGCCAGCAGCCCGAGGGGGGGGCCCACAGATACGCAGTATTTT
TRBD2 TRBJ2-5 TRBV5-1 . CASSQTSGGPQETQYF TGCGCCAGCAGCCAGACTAGCGGGGGACCCCAAGAGACCCAGTACTTC
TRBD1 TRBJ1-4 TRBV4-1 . CASSQGLGTGKRTNEKLFF TGCGCCAGCAGCCAAGGGCTTGGGACAGGGAAGAGAACTAATGAAAAACTGTTTTTT
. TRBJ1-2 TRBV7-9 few CASSRIGAPLGYGYTF TGTGCCAGCAGCCGCATCGGGGCTCCCTTGGGCTATGGCTACACCTTC
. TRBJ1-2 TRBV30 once CAWSKGWLSYGYTF TGTGCCTGGAGCAAGGGCTGGTTGTCTTATGGCTACACCTTC
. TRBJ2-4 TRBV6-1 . CASTGVVAGNIQYF TGTGCCAGCACCGGGGTGGTTGCCGGAAACATTCAGTACTTC
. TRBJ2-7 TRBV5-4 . CASSLGGGLYEQYF TGTGCCAGCAGCTTGGGAGGGGGACTCTACGAGCAGTACTTC
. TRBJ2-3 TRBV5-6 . CASSLDPDTQYF TGTGCCAGCAGCTTGGACCCAGATACGCAGTATTTT
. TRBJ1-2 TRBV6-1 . CASSEEGLYGYTF TGTGCCAGCAGTGAAGAGGGACTCTATGGCTACACCTTC
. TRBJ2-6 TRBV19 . CASSSAGTFTGANVLTF TGTGCCAGTAGTTCAGCCGGGACTTTCACTGGGGCCAACGTCCTGACTTTC
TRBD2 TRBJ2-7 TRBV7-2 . CASSWGLAVGRDEQYF TGTGCCAGCAGCTGGGGACTAGCGGTGGGTCGGGACGAGCAGTACTTC
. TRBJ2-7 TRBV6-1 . CASRGGGDEQYF TGTGCCAGCCGAGGGGGGGGTGACGAGCAGTACTTC
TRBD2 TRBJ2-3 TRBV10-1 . CASSKIGRALYTQYF TGCGCCAGCAGTAAGATCGGGAGGGCCCTATATACGCAGTATTTT
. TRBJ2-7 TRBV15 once CATSRARDTYEQYF TGTGCCACCAGCAGAGCCCGGGATACCTACGAGCAGTACTTC
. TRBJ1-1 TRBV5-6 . CASSLGSKNTEAFF TGTGCCAGCAGCTTGGGCAGCAAGAACACTGAAGCTTTCTTT
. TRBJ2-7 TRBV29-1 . CSGVESSYEQYF TGCAGCGGGGTGGAAAGCTCCTACGAGCAGTACTTC
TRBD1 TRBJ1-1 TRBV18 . CASSPSVQGPEAFF TGTGCCAGCTCACCAAGCGTACAGGGGCCCGAAGCTTTCTTT
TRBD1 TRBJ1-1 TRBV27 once CASVQGPNTEAFF TGTGCCAGCGTACAGGGGCCGAACACTGAAGCTTTCTTT
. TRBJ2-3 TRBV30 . CACSFGTVSTDTQYF TGTGCCTGTAGCTTTGGCACAGTTAGCACAGATACGCAGTATTTT